This entry features one T cell receptor (beta chain) sequence. Its antigen target is currently unknown. Base qualities are missing; no much larger clone stands one base away. The sample originates from a study of blood T cell repertoires in COVID-19 (dated by TCRdb to 2018 to 2020). About the investigation overall: Collaborator samples came from the United States, Italy and Spain and covered acute and convalescent phases of COVID-19. The prospective study material was composed of cDNA or gDNA derived from T cells, B-cell-depleted T cells, or PBMCs. The dataset comprised deeply sampled blood TCRbeta repertoires from subjects exposed to, actively infected with, or recovered from COVID-19. The repertoires were made available in a free public database intended to serve as a resource for research on the immune response to SARS-CoV-2. The samples were drawn from the first 160 participants of the ongoing ImmuneRACE study and from 1,254 subjects provided by 6 global collaborators. Sample metadata almost always included a de-identified subject ID, COVID-19 status, age in years and sex. HLA class I and class II types, where available, came from metadata supplied by the sample provider rather than from assay-based typing. The full study reports these points: How much clinical and demographic metadata was included differed by source and by participant, and the metadata was provided uncurated.

TCRbeta CDR3 regions were amplified from genomic DNA by means of the immunoSEQ Assay, a bias-controlled multiplex PCR. As for the original processing: Within the assay, amplification of reference gene primers was used to estimate how many nucleated cells each sample contained. Sequence reads were collapsed and filtered to measure the absolute abundance of every unique TCRbeta CDR3 rearrangement. For each sample, productive Simpson clonality was calculated as the square root of Simpson's diversity index over productive rearrangements. This immuneACCESS table, as held by TCRdb, lists in-frame sequences with V and J called but not all clones. Of the missing ones, under half trace to an unresolved V gene in checked studies; the others have no known cause. V and J calls and clone size follow that table, whereas D and trimming were derived from the DNA. The sample contains 250,000 to 350,000 clones, roughly 88% of them found a single time. Jointly, the top ten make up about 1.7% of the sample.

The cysteine opens and the phenylalanine closes a CDR3 of 12 amino acids. Here the CDR3 DNA is all that survives: 36 bases in frame from base 1. Compared with germline, V lacks 6 bases and J lacks 6 bases; bases without a gene match: 2. According to the germline V gene, CDR1 reads MDHEN and CDR2 reads SYDVKM. The collaborating institutions used their own protocols to collect whole blood in K2EDTA tubes. For TCRbeta analysis, collaborators shipped samples as frozen whole blood, isolated PBMCs, or DNA extracted from either of those sample types. Sequenced: peripheral blood. The chain couples TRBV28 to TRBJ1-2, and TRBD1 aligns with 9 junction nucleotides. The TCR was taken from a woman between 50 and 59 years old with acute or convalescent COVID-19. CDR3 sequence: CASRGTGNGYTF. The DNA sequence is given as TGTGCCAGCAGGGGGACAGGGAATGGCTACACCTTC.